The 29 T cell receptor beta chains below come from one sample, sequenced in a study of cytomegalovirus exposure and HLA in healthy donors. PCR primers comprised 60 Vbeta and 13 Jbeta primers. Measured with immunoSEQ multiplex PCR; TCRdb has only the in-frame clones, and not every one. The sample gives around 150,000 clones, about 76% of which show up once; under 4% is in the top ten. Sequenced: PBMCs. All receptors derive from a human donor in good health.

This clone was observed a few times. The chain employs TRBV4-1 and TRBJ1-1, with 8 bases identical to TRBD1. V was clipped by 5 bases and J by 1 base; unmatched bases: 6. The CDR3 covers 15 residues. The V gene's germline CDR1 is MGHRA and CDR2 YSYEKL. The CDR3 reads CASSTKQGENTEAFF. In DNA, the CDR3 is TGCGCCAGCAGCACCAAACAGGGGGAGAACACTGAAGCTTTCTTT.

This chain uses TRBV25-1 with TRBJ2-1; TRBD2 aligns across 7 bases. CDR1 is MGHDK, CDR2 SYGVNS, per germline. The CDR3 consists of 15 residues. J lost 3 bases, V lost 3 bases, and 5 bases had no gene match. CDR3 in DNA: TGTGCCAGCAGTGATGCGGGACTACTCTACAATGAGCAGTTCTTC. Protein product: CASSDAGLLYNEQFF.

In its sample, this clone was seen a few times. The chain combines TRBV10-3 with TRBJ1-1, with TRBD1 as a possible D gene (5 bases). The germline V and J ends were trimmed by 8 bases and 1 base, with 11 bases remaining between them. CDR1 is ENHRY, CDR2 SYGVKD, per germline. The CDR3 consists of 13 residues. The CDR3 nucleotides are TGTGCCATCGCCGGGGGGTGGAACACTGAAGCTTTCTTT. Translation gives CAIAGGWNTEAFF.

CDR3: CASSPRRGPSNQPQHF. The CDR3 DNA reads TGTGCCAGCAGTCCCCGGAGGGGCCCAAGCAATCAGCCCCAGCATTTT. The V call is TRBV27, the J call TRBJ1-5; a weak D match, TRBD1 (5 bases). This CDR3 contains 16 residues. CDR1 is MNHEY, CDR2 SMNVEV, per germline (reference sequence). Trimming shortened V by 5 bases and J by 1 base, and 15 bases separated the two germline ends.

V is TRBV25-1 and J is TRBJ1-2, with TRBD1 as a possible D gene (5 bases). From germline, CDR1 is MGHDK and CDR2 SYGVNS. The V end lost 0 bases, the J end lost 8 bases, and 16 bases lay between the germline ends. CDR3 size: 15 residues. The CDR3 sequence is CASSEYGGTEVGYTF. The CDR3 DNA follows: TGTGCCAGCAGTGAATATGGAGGGACCGAGGTAGGCTACACCTTC.

Comment on this clone: One end of the junction is discordant with germline, which a read error may explain. Other nucleotide sequences from this sample produce the same CDR3. The CDR3 is CSSSRTGDEQYF. The CDR3 nucleotides are TGTTCCAGCAGCCGAACAGGGGACGAGCAGTACTTC. This chain joins TRBV7-9 and TRBJ2-7; 7 positions agree with TRBD1. This CDR3 comprises 12 residues. Germline V gives CDR1 SEHNR, CDR2 FQNEAQ (reference sequence).

Only one count was recorded for this clone. CDR3 region: CASSQLAGATHEQFF. The CDR3 DNA reads TGTGCCAGCAGCCAACTAGCGGGCGCGACCCATGAGCAGTTCTTC. This rearrangement joins TRBV6-5 to TRBJ2-1; TRBD2 agrees at 9 bases. The junction had 11 bases not matched to a gene; V was cut back by 6 bases and J by 8 bases. The CDR3 is 15 residues long. Germline loops: CDR1 MNHEY, CDR2 SVGAGI.

This chain uses TRBV7-9 with TRBJ2-1, with TRBD1 as a possible D gene (6 bases). In germline, CDR1 is SEHNR, CDR2 FQNEAQ (reference sequence). Trimming stripped 1 base from V and 4 bases from J, with 11 bases between. The CDR3 runs 15 residues. CDR3 bases: TGTGCCAGCAGCTTAGAGGCAGGGGAATACAATGAGCAGTTCTTC. Its translation is CASSLEAGEYNEQFF.

The gene calls are TRBV27 and TRBJ1-1, with D unresolved. This CDR3 has 15 amino acids. Deletions cut 3 bases from V and 1 base from J, with 12 bases between. CDR1 MNHEY and CDR2 SMNVEV come from the germline V gene (reference sequence). The CDR3: CASSFLRGGNTEAFF. The CDR3, as DNA: TGTGCCAGCAGTTTCCTCCGGGGTGGGAACACTGAAGCTTTCTTT.

This sequence joins TRBV27 and TRBJ2-7; D may be TRBD1 (6 bases). Germline CDR1 reads MNHEY; CDR2 reads SMNVEV (reference sequence). Deletions cut 5 bases from V and 4 bases from J, with 12 bases between. The length of the CDR3 is 13 residues. The CDR3 DNA reads TGTGCCAGCAGTAATGGACAGCATTACGAGCAGTACTTC. The encoded protein is CASSNGQHYEQYF.

This clone was counted a few times. The chain links TRBV27 to TRBJ1-2; D may be TRBD1 (5 bases). This CDR3 has 14 amino acids. Germline CDR1 is MNHEY and CDR2 is SMNVEV (reference sequence). V shed 5 bases and J shed 3 bases, with 13 bases lying between them. CDR3 in DNA: TGTGCCAGCAGTGGACTCGGGGGAGACTATGGCTACACCTTC. This translates into CASSGLGGDYGYTF.

The rearrangement uses TRBV6-5 and TRBJ1-1, with a tentative D call TRBD1 (5 bases). CDR3 length: 13 amino acids. Between the trimmed V and J ends, which lost 7 bases and 11 bases, there was a span of 20 bases. Germline V lookup: CDR1 MNHEY, CDR2 SVGAGI. The CDR3 spells CASTPPGGGGAFF. The CDR3, as DNA: TGTGCCAGCACTCCCCCGGGCGGGGGTGGGGCTTTCTTT.

The chain joins TRBV28 to TRBJ2-2; possible D gene TRBD1, 5 bases. The germline V gene has CDR1 MDHEN and CDR2 SYDVKM. The V end was cut by 6 bases, the J end by 4 bases, with 12 bases between. The CDR3 sequence is 14 residues long. The CDR3 loop is CASSSGMVTGELFF. CDR3 DNA: TGTGCCAGCAGCTCAGGGATGGTCACCGGGGAGCTGTTTTTT.

This chain links TRBV29-1 with TRBJ1-1; possibly TRBD1 for D (5 bases). V dropped 3 bases and J dropped 9 bases, with 11 bases sitting between them. The CDR3 loop spans 11 amino acids. CDR1 is SQVTM, CDR2 ANQGSEA, per germline. The DNA for the CDR3 is TGCAGCGTTGATGGGACTAACCAAGCTTTCTTT. It specifies CSVDGTNQAFF. The variable domain in full, completed from reference TRBV29-1 and TRBJ1-1, reads SAVISQKPSRDICQRGTSLTIQCQVDSQVTMMFWYRQQPGQSLTLIATANQGSEATYESGFVIDKFPISRPNLTFSTLTVSNMSPEDSSIYLCSVDGTNQAFFGQGTRLTVV.

V and J are TRBV5-1 and TRBJ2-5; 10 bases are shared with TRBD1. V lost 4 bases to trimming and J lost 4 bases; unmatched junction nucleotides: 13. CDR1 SGHRS and CDR2 YFSETQ come from the germline V gene. This CDR3 contains 17 residues. The CDR3 DNA sequence: TGCGCCAGCAGCGCTTACCCGGGACAGGGGACGTCAGAGACCCAGTACTTC. Amino acids: CASSAYPGQGTSETQYF.

The chain links TRBV30 to TRBJ2-1; TRBD2 agrees at 7 bases. V shed 2 bases, J shed 4 bases, and the junction held 5 bases outside the gene matches. CDR3 size: 14 residues. The germline V gene has CDR1 GTSNPN and CDR2 SVGIG (reference sequence). For the CDR3, the DNA is TGTGCCTGGAGTTGGAGCGGGGAATACAATGAGCAGTTCTTC. Translated: CAWSWSGEYNEQFF.

CDR3 DNA sequence: TGCGCCAGCAGCCGGTTAGGGACTGGGGACACTGAAGCTTTCTTT. Its protein product is CASSRLGTGDTEAFF. The chain uses TRBV4-1 and TRBJ1-1, with a possible D match to TRBD1 (5 bases). V shed 4 bases and J shed 3 bases, with 15 bases lying between them. The CDR3 has 15 residues. The germline V gene has CDR1 MGHRA and CDR2 YSYEKL.

This clone was counted once. The chain links TRBV7-2 to TRBJ1-2; TRBD1 might be the D (5 bases). This CDR3 is 14 amino acids long. V lost 3 bases to trimming and J lost 8 bases, with 16 bases between them. Per germline, CDR1 SGHTA and CDR2 FQGNSA. The CDR3 loop is CASSFGQYGGGYTF. The CDR3 coding sequence is TGTGCCAGCAGCTTCGGCCAGTACGGGGGGGGCTACACCTTC.

This clone was counted between two and nine times. This chain uses TRBV7-8 with TRBJ1-1; 8 nucleotides line up with TRBD1. This CDR3 has 15 residues. Germline CDR1 and CDR2: SGHVS and FQNEAQ. V shed 0 bases, J shed 6 bases, and the junction held 6 bases outside the gene matches. The chain's CDR3 is CASSLAFDRGSEAFF. CDR3 DNA: TGTGCCAGCAGCTTAGCCTTCGACAGGGGATCTGAAGCTTTCTTT. The whole variable domain, filled in from reference TRBV7-8 and TRBJ1-1, reads GAGVSQSPRYKVAKRGQDVALRCDPISGHVSLFWYQQALGQGPEFLTYFQNEAQLDKSGLPSDRFFAERPEGSVSTLKIQRTQQEDSAVYLCASSLAFDRGSEAFFGQGTRLTVV.

The chain combines TRBV5-1 with TRBJ2-3, with TRBD2 as a possible D gene (6 bases). This CDR3 comprises 15 residues. Germline loops: CDR1 SGHRS, CDR2 YFSETQ. The V end was cut by 2 bases, the J end by 2 bases, with 12 bases between. The CDR3 nucleotides read TGCGCCAGCAGCTTAAGCGGGTTTGACACAGATACGCAGTATTTT. Translated: CASSLSGFDTDTQYF. The variable domain in full, with the rest retrieved from reference TRBV5-1 and TRBJ2-3, is KAGVTQTPRYLIKTRGQQVTLSCSPISGHRSVSWYQQTPGQGLQFLFEYFSETQRNKGNFPGRFSGRQFSNSRSEMNVSTLELGDSALYLCASSLSGFDTDTQYFGPGTRLTVL.

The V gene is TRBV7-2, the J gene TRBJ2-1, with 14 positions matching TRBD2. J was trimmed by 0 bases and V by 5 bases; bases with no gene match: 3. CDR1 SGHTA and CDR2 FQGNSA come from the germline V gene. This CDR3 has 17 amino acids. Here the CDR3 DNA reads TGTGCCAGCAGCGACGGACTAGCGGGGGGCTCCTACAATGAGCAGTTCTTC. Amino acids: CASSDGLAGGSYNEQFF.

V and J are TRBV2 and TRBJ2-1, with TRBD2 matching over 7 bases. V trimming: 10 bases; J trimming: 5 bases; junction bases outside the gene matches: 11. The V gene's germline CDR1 is SNHLY and CDR2 FYNNEI. The CDR3 totals 14 residues. The CDR3 reads CATVGAGSDNEQFF. CDR3 DNA: TGTGCCACCGTCGGAGCGGGGAGTGACAATGAGCAGTTCTTC.

This clone was observed a handful of times. The chain couples TRBV5-4 to TRBJ2-7; 8 positions agree with TRBD2. CDR3 length: 13 amino acids. The ends lost 4 bases at V and 5 bases at J; junction bases unmatched: 5. CDR1 is SGHNT, CDR2 YYREEE, per germline (reference sequence). Here the CDR3 reads CASSATTSDEQYF. The CDR3 DNA reads as TGTGCCAGCAGCGCTACGACTAGCGACGAGCAGTACTTC.

The chain carries TRBV4-1 and TRBJ1-4; 9 bases are shared with TRBD1. V shed 1 base and J 7 bases; nucleotides not matched to a gene: 4. This CDR3 region has 15 residues. Germline assignment: CDR1 MGHRA and CDR2 YSYEKL. CDR3 sequence (DNA): TGCGCCAGCAGCCAAGTCGGGACAGGGATTGAAAAACTGTTTTTT. Protein product: CASSQVGTGIEKLFF.

The J gene is TRBJ2-3, the V gene TRBV18, with 7 bases fitting TRBD2. CDR1 is KGHSH and CDR2 is LQKENI in the germline V gene. The CDR3 sequence is 15 residues long. With 6 bases clipped from V and 0 bases from J, the junction kept 6 bases outside the gene matches. The CDR3 is CASSQRGTSTDTQYF. The CDR3 DNA follows: TGTGCCAGCTCCCAGCGGGGAACTAGCACAGATACGCAGTATTTT.

This clone was observed once. The chain employs TRBV6-1 and TRBJ2-4, with D tentatively TRBD2 (6 bases). The CDR3 contains 14 residues. V shed 8 bases and J shed 0 bases, with 11 bases lying between them. Germline loops: CDR1 MNHNS, CDR2 SASEGT. CDR3 in DNA: TGTGCCAGCTGCCAGCGGGTAGCCAAAAACATTCAGTACTTC. It encodes CASCQRVAKNIQYF.

The CDR3 protein is CAWSPFGRAPGSPLHF. The CDR3 region has the DNA TGTGCCTGGAGTCCTTTTGGACGGGCGCCGGGGTCACCCCTCCACTTT. The chain uses TRBV30 and TRBJ1-6; the D is unclear. Germline loops: CDR1 GTSNPN, CDR2 SVGIG (reference sequence). The CDR3 consists of 16 residues. Trimming pared 2 bases from V and 10 bases from J, leaving 21 bases between.

The chain combines TRBV7-6 with TRBJ2-3; the match to TRBD2 covers 8 bases. Germline V gene data show CDR1 as SGHVS and CDR2 as FNYEAQ. With V trimmed by 3 bases and J by 4 bases, 18 bases remained unmatched. This CDR3 is built from 19 residues. CDR3 sequence reads: CASSFGFSAGGVDADTQYF. The CDR3 DNA is TGTGCCAGCAGCTTCGGTTTTTCGGCCGGGGGGGTGGACGCAGATACGCAGTATTTT.

The chain recombines TRBV2 with TRBJ2-2; weak D call: TRBD1 (6 bases). Trimming pared 8 bases from V and 6 bases from J, leaving 10 bases between. The CDR3 is 12 residues long. Germline values: CDR1 SNHLY, CDR2 FYNNEI. The CDR3 region has the DNA TGTGCCAGCGGGACACAACCCGGGGAGCTGTTTTTT. Protein product: CASGTQPGELFF.